The rows below give T cell receptor beta chains drawn from one sample of a study of post-analysis software for immune sequencing data. One entry per CDR3 protein results from TCRdb running MiXCR on the PCR reads. The data contain about 770,000 distinct CDR3 sequences, around 46% of them singletons. The sample consisted of blood. All receptors derive from a girl between 10 and 17 years old with multiple sclerosis. The CDR3 runs from the conserved cysteine through the conserved F or W. D genes are given only for firm matches. Expanded clones get a size class; other rows say once, few or many, or leave the size out.

D | J | V | size | DNA | CDR3
NA | TRBJ2-7 | TRBV20-1 | NA | TGCAGTGCTAGCTTTGGCGAGCAGTACTTC | CSASFGEQYF
TRBD1 | TRBJ1-2 | TRBV7-2 | few | TGTGCCAGCAGCGCCCTCGGACAGGGCGACGGCTATGGCTACACCTTC | CASSALGQGDGYGYTF
NA | TRBJ1-6 | TRBV7-2 | NA | TGTGCCAGCAGCTTAGGGTCAGACACTACCCTCCACTTT | CASSLGSDTTLHF
TRBD2 | TRBJ2-1 | TRBV29-1 | NA | TGCAGCGGGGGACTAGCGGGAGCAAGAAATGAGCAGTTCTTC | CSGGLAGARNEQFF
TRBD1 | TRBJ1-1 | TRBV29-1 | few | TGCAGCGTTGACTGGACAGGGGGAAACACTGAAGCTTTCTTT | CSVDWTGGNTEAFF
NA | TRBJ2-7 | TRBV5-1 | few | TGCGCCAGCAGACCTACAGGTAGCTCCTACGAGCAGTACTTC | CASRPTGSSYEQYF
TRBD1 | TRBJ2-7 | TRBV27 | NA | TGTGCCAGCAGTTTCCGGGGACAGGGATACGAGCAGTACTTC | CASSFRGQGYEQYF
NA | TRBJ2-5 | TRBV6-5 | NA | TGTGCCAGCAGCCCGATTACGGCTCAAGAGACCCAGTACTTC | CASSPITAQETQYF
NA | TRBJ2-2 | TRBV25-1 | NA | TGCGCCAGCAGTGTAGGTTCGGAGCTGTTTTTT | CASSVGSELFF
TRBD1 | TRBJ1-2 | TRBV7-8 | NA | TGTGCCAGCAGTCAAACGACAGGGGGAGAGTATGGCTACACCTTC | CASSQTTGGEYGYTF
NA | TRBJ1-6 | TRBV7-2 | NA | TGTGCCAGCAGCCTCCTGTCGCAGTCCCGTAATTCACCCCTCCACTTT | CASSLLSQSRNSPLHF
NA | TRBJ2-7 | TRBV29-1 | NA | TGCAGCGTGGAGACTAGTCCCACCTACGAGCAGTACTTC | CSVETSPTYEQYF
NA | TRBJ2-7 | TRBV18 | NA | TGTGCCAGCTCACCGGAGGCTACTGCCTACGAGCAGTACTTC | CASSPEATAYEQYF
TRBD2 | TRBJ2-5 | TRBV11-2 | NA | TGTGCCAGCAGCGGGACTATTCTGGGCAATGAGCAGTACTTC | CASSGTILGNEQYF
NA | TRBJ1-5 | TRBV7-9 | NA | TGTGCCAGCAGCTCCGAAACAGAGAGCAATCAGCCCCAGCATTTT | CASSSETESNQPQHF
TRBD1 | TRBJ1-1 | TRBV3-1 | NA | TGTGCCAGCAGCCCAACAGGGGCGGGAGCTTTCTTT | CASSPTGAGAFF
NA | TRBJ2-5 | TRBV11-2 | NA | TGTGCCAGCAGTCCTACAGGGTCGTATGGAGAGACCCAGTACTTC | CASSPTGSYGETQYF
NA | TRBJ1-2 | TRBV12-3/TRBV12-4 | NA | TGTGCCAGCAGTTTTGAAGGCGGGTACTATGGCTACACCTTC | CASSFEGGYYGYTF
NA | TRBJ1-6 | TRBV7-9 | NA | TGTGCCAGCAGCTTAGATAACAGGCCTAATTCACCCCTCCACTTT | CASSLDNRPNSPLHF
NA | TRBJ2-2 | TRBV5-1 | NA | TGCGCCAGCAGCTTTTACACACCGAACACCGGGGAGCTGTTTTTT | CASSFYTPNTGELFF
TRBD2 | TRBJ2-5 | TRBV6-1 | few | TGTGCCAGCAGACCCCCAGGGCTAGCGGGAGAGACCCAGTACTTC | CASRPPGLAGETQYF
NA | TRBJ2-3 | TRBV9 | NA | TGTGCCAGCAGCACAGAGGGCGGGGCAACAGATACGCAGTATTTT | CASSTEGGATDTQYF
NA | TRBJ2-7 | TRBV6-2/TRBV6-3 | NA | TGTGCCAGCAGCTACGACAGGATAAATTACGAGCAGTACTTC | CASSYDRINYEQYF
NA | TRBJ2-7 | TRBV15 | NA | TGTGCCGCCAGCAGAGGAAGGCAGGGAAATTACGAGCGGTACTTC | CAASRGRQGNYERYF
NA | TRBJ2-7 | TRBV20-1 | NA | TGCAGTGCTAGACAAGACCACGAGCAGTACTTC | CSARQDHEQYF
NA | TRBJ1-2 | TRBV29-1 | few | TGCAGCGTTCCCACGGAGTACTATGGCTACACCTTC | CSVPTEYYGYTF
NA | TRBJ2-7 | TRBV19 | NA | TGTGCCAGTAGCCTACCCGGGATAAATTACGAGCAGTACTTC | CASSLPGINYEQYF
TRBD1 | TRBJ1-6 | TRBV27 | NA | TGTGCCAGCAGCAAGACAGGGATAGCCTATAATTCACCCCTCCACTTT | CASSKTGIAYNSPLHF
NA | TRBJ1-2 | TRBV29-1 | once | TGCAGCGTTGAAGACCCTCCGAGCTACACCTTC | CSVEDPPSYTF
NA | TRBJ1-4 | TRBV12-3/TRBV12-4 | NA | TGTGCCAGCAGTGCCAGTCCCCTCGGGGATGAAAAACTGTTTTTT | CASSASPLGDEKLFF
NA | TRBJ2-1 | TRBV5-1 | NA | TGCGCCAGCAGCGATGGCGCGAGCGGGTCTCACTACAATGAGCAGTTCTTC | CASSDGASGSHYNEQFF
TRBD1 | TRBJ1-2 | TRBV10-3 | few | TGTGCCATCAGCAGGGGGGATGGCTACACCTTC | CAISRGDGYTF
NA | TRBJ1-1 | TRBV5-1 | NA | TGCGCCAGCAGCCTATCAGGGGTCCTGAACACTGAAGCTTTCTTT | CASSLSGVLNTEAFF
NA | TRBJ2-5 | TRBV20-1 | NA | TGCAGTGCTAGTTTGGGGGACCCCGTGTCAGGGACCCAGTACTTC | CSASLGDPVSGTQYF
NA | TRBJ2-5 | TRBV18 | few | TGTGCCAGCTCAGCCAGGCTGAAACAAGAGACCCAGTACTTC | CASSARLKQETQYF
NA | TRBJ1-6 | TRBV12-3/TRBV12-4 | NA | TGTGCCAGCAAGCCGGGCCCAGATTCACCCCTCCACTTT | CASKPGPDSPLHF
NA | TRBJ2-1 | TRBV6-1 | NA | TGTGCCAGCAGTGAAGCTTCCATTTATGAGCAGTTCTTC | CASSEASIYEQFF
NA | TRBJ1-2 | TRBV30 | NA | TGTGCCTGGAGTGAGGGGTTTTTCTATGGCTACACCTTC | CAWSEGFFYGYTF
NA | TRBJ2-1 | TRBV29-1 | NA | TGCAAAGGGAGCTTGGGGGCATACAATGAGCAGTTCTTC | CKGSLGAYNEQFF
NA | TRBJ2-3 | TRBV7-7 | few | TGTGCTAGCAGCACCGAACAGGCAGATACGCAGTATTTT | CASSTEQADTQYF
TRBD1 | TRBJ2-7 | TRBV5-1 | NA | TGCGCCAGCAGCACGACAGGGGGCTCCCCCTCCTACGAGCAGTACTTC | CASSTTGGSPSYEQYF
NA | TRBJ2-5 | TRBV5-1 | NA | TGCGCCAGGGTACGGGGAGAGACCCAGTACTTC | CARVRGETQYF
TRBD2 | TRBJ2-1 | TRBV6-1 | few | TGTGCCAGCAGTGAAGTTGCGGGAGCAATCAATGAGCAGTTCTTC | CASSEVAGAINEQFF